This T cell receptor beta chain stems from a study of T cell responses to AZD1222 COVID-19 vaccine. Findings of the study overall: Reportedly, close to half of spike-specific TCRs are directed against unmutated variant regions.

V shed 4 bases and J 2 bases; nucleotides not matched to a gene: 7. This CDR3 contains 15 residues. Germline-derived CDR1 and CDR2 are SNHLY and FYNNEI. Assay used: immunoSEQ multiplex PCR; TCRdb lists only in-frame clones, some missing. The sample lists around 120,000 clones, 90% to 95% occurring once. As concerns this clone: What it binds is unknown.

The sample here was peripheral blood, taken 28 days after the second AZD1222 dose. The receptor was isolated from an adult who received the AZD1222 COVID-19 vaccine. The chain joins TRBV2 to TRBJ1-1, with 7 bases that match TRBD1. The CDR3 reads CASSARQGLNTEAFF. In DNA, the CDR3 is TGTGCCAGCAGTGCACGACAGGGTTTAAACACTGAAGCTTTCTTT. Based on the CDR3 plus reference TRBV2 and TRBJ1-1, the full variable domain is EPEVTQTPSHQVTQMGQEVILRCVPISNHLYFYWYRQILGQKVEFLVSFYNNEISEKSEIFDDQFSVERPDGSNFTLKIRSTKLEDSAMYFCASSARQGLNTEAFFGQGTRLTVV.